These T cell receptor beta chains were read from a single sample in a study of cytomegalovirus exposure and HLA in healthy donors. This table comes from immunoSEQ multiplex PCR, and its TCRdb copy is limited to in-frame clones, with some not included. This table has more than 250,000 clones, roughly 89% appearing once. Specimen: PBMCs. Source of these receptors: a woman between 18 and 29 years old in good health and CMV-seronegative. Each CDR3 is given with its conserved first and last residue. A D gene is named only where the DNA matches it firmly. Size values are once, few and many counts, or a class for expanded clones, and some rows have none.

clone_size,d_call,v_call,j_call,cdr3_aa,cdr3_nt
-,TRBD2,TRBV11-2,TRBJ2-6,CASSLVAGVTGANVLTF,TGTGCCAGCAGCTTAGTAGCGGGGGTGACTGGGGCCAACGTCCTGACTTTC
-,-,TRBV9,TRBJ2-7,CASSPGTPYEQYF,TGTGCCAGCAGCCCCGGGACACCCTACGAGCAGTACTTC
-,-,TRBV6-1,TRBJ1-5,CASEGGFGNQPQHF,TGTGCCAGCGAGGGGGGGTTTGGTAATCAGCCCCAGCATTTT
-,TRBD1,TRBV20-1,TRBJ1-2,CSTGQGDGYTF,TGCAGTACGGGACAGGGGGATGGCTACACCTTC
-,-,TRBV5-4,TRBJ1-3,CASSLEGRGNTIYF,TGTGCCAGCAGTCTGGAGGGACGGGGAAACACCATATATTTT
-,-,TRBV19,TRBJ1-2,CASSPGQLHYGYTF,TGTGCCAGTAGTCCGGGACAACTGCACTATGGCTACACCTTC
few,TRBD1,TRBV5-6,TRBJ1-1,CASSWGQGIEAFF,TGTGCCAGCAGCTGGGGACAGGGGATTGAAGCTTTCTTT
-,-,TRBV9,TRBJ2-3,CASSFSGTPTDTQYF,TGTGCCAGCAGCTTCTCCGGGACTCCCACAGATACGCAGTATTTT
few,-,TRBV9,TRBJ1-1,CASSPIVGGKNTEAFF,TGTGCCAGCAGCCCCATAGTGGGGGGAAAGAACACTGAAGCTTTCTTT
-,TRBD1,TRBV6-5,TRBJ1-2,CASRRLGQGVDGYTF,TGTGCCAGCAGGCGCCTCGGACAGGGGGTTGATGGCTACACCTTC
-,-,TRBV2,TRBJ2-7,CASSVRQGAGEQYF,TGTGCCAGCAGTGTACGCCAGGGTGCGGGGGAGCAGTACTTC
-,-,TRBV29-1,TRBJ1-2,CSVPWARARGYGYTF,TGCAGCGTCCCCTGGGCCAGGGCCAGGGGCTATGGCTACACCTTC
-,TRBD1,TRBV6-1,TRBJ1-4,CASSGAGGNEKLFF,TGTGCCAGCAGCGGGGCAGGGGGTAATGAAAAACTGTTTTTT
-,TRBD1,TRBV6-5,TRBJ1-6,CASSYSTGRGSPLHF,TGTGCCAGCAGTTACTCGACAGGGCGCGGTTCACCCCTCCACTTT
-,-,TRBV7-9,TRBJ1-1,CSSSQQENTEAFF,TGTTCCAGCAGCCAACAGGAGAACACTGAAGCTTTCTTT
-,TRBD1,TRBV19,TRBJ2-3,CASSIGTASTDTQYF,TGTGCCAGTAGTATCGGGACAGCTAGCACAGATACGCAGTATTTT
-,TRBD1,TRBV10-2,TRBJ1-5,CASSESGQGYRQPQHF,TGCGCCAGCAGTGAGTCAGGACAGGGGTATCGTCAGCCCCAGCATTTT
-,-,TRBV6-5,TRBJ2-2,CASSYSPANTGELFF,TGTGCCAGCAGTTACTCACCGGCGAACACCGGGGAGCTGTTTTTT
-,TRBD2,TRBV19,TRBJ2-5,CASKGSSGGAGETQYF,TGTGCCAGTAAAGGATCTAGCGGGGGGGCCGGGGAGACCCAGTACTTC
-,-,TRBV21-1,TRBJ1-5,CASSNETGDQPQHF,TGTGCCAGCAGCAATGAGACAGGGGATCAGCCCCAGCATTTT
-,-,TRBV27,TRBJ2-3,CASSFVPTDTQYF,TGTGCCAGCAGTTTCGTCCCCACAGATACGCAGTATTTT
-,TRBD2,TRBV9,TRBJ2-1,CASSAFGGARNEQFF,TGTGCCAGCAGCGCCTTCGGGGGGGCCCGCAATGAGCAGTTCTTC
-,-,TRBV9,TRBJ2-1,CASSGNAPGSYNEQFF,TGTGCCAGCAGCGGGAACGCCCCGGGGTCCTACAATGAGCAGTTCTTC
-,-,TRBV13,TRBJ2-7,CASSLGRGYEQYF,TGTGCCAGCAGCTTAGGGCGAGGTTACGAGCAGTACTTC
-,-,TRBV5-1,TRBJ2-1,CASSERGGLSYNEQFF,TGCGCCAGCTCAGAGAGGGGGGGGCTATCCTACAATGAGCAGTTCTTC
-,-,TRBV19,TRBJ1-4,CASSIGGRGSTNEKLFF,TGTGCCAGTAGTATCGGTGGCAGGGGTTCGACTAATGAAAAACTGTTTTTT
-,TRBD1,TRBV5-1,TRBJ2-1,CASSATGSRYNEQFF,TGCGCCAGCAGCGCGACAGGGTCGAGATACAATGAGCAGTTCTTC
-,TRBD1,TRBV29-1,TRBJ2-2,CSTRDRGPGELFF,TGCAGCACCCGGGACAGAGGGCCCGGGGAGCTGTTTTTT
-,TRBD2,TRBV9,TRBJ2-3,CASSPSGGNTDTQYF,TGTGCCAGCAGCCCCAGCGGGGGCAACACAGATACGCAGTATTTT
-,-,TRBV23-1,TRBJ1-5,CASSQIGDNQPQHF,TGCGCCAGCAGTCAAATCGGGGACAATCAGCCCCAGCATTTT
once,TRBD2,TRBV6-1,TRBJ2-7,CASSEVAGGPYEQYF,TGTGCCAGCAGTGAGGTAGCGGGGGGGCCCTACGAGCAGTACTTC
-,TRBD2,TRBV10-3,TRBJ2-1,CAISPQTSGSYNEQFF,TGTGCCATCAGCCCCCAGACTAGCGGTTCCTACAATGAGCAGTTCTTC
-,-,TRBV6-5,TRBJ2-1,CASSYSEGSYEQFF,TGTGCCAGCAGTTACTCTGAGGGTTCGTATGAGCAGTTCTTC
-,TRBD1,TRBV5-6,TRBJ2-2,CASSSGTGGPTGELFF,TGTGCCAGCAGCTCCGGGACAGGGGGACCCACCGGGGAGCTGTTTTTT
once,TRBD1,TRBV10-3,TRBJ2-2,CAISETGDTGELFF,TGTGCCATCAGTGAGACAGGGGATACCGGGGAGCTGTTTTTT
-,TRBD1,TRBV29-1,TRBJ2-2,CSAGNRGTGELFF,TGCAGCGCTGGGAACAGGGGAACCGGGGAGCTGTTTTTT
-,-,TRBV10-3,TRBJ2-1,CAISESAAGVHGQFF,TGTGCCATCAGTGAGTCGGCGGCAGGGGTGCATGGGCAGTTCTTC
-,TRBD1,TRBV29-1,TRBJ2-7,CSARDSAYEQYF,TGCAGCGCCCGGGACAGCGCCTACGAGCAGTACTTC
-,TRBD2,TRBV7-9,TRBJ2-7,CASSPRTSGGARRDYEQYF,TGTGCCAGCAGCCCCCGGACTAGCGGGGGGGCCCGCAGGGACTACGAGCAGTACTTC